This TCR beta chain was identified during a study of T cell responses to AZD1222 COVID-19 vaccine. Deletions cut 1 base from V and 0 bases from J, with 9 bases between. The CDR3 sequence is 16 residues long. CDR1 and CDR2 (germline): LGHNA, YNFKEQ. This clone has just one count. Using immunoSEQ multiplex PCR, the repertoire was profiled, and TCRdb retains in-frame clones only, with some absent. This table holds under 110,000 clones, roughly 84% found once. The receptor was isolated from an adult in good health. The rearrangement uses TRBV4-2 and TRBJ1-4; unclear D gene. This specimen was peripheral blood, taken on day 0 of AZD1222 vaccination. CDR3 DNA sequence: TGTGCCAGCAGCCAAGCAGGTGGGGCAACTAATGAAAAACTGTTTTTT. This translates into CASSQAGGATNEKLFF.